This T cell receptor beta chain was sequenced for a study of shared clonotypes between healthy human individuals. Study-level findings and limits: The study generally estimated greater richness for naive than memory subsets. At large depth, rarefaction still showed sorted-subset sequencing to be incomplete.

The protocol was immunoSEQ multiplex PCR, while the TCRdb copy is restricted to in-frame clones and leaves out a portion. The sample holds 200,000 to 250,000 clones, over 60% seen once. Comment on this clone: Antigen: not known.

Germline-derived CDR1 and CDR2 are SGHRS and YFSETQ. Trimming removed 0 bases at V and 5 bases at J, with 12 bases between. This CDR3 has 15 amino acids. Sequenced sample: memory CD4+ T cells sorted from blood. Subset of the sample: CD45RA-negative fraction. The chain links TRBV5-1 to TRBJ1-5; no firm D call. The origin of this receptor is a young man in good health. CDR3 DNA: TGCGCCAGCAGCTTGGACCTAAACCCCGATCAGCCCCAGCATTTT. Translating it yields CASSLDLNPDQPQHF. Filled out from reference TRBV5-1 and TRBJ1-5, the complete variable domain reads KAGVTQTPRYLIKTRGQQVTLSCSPISGHRSVSWYQQTPGQGLQFLFEYFSETQRNKGNFPGRFSGRQFSNSRSEMNVSTLELGDSALYLCASSLDLNPDQPQHFGDGTRLSIL.